These 31 T cell receptor beta chains share one sample of origin, sequenced in a study of shared clonotypes between healthy human individuals (dated by TCRdb to about 2020). Preparation of the library involved the immunoSEQ multiplex PCR assay. TCRdb stores this immuneACCESS table with in-frame sequences only. Part of the clones is absent; in the studies checked, under half of the shortfall reflects unresolved V genes, and no reason is known for the rest. This sample lists about a million clones; approximately 80% were detected once. The ten largest account for approximately 0.95% of the sample. The sequencing sample was made of memory CD4+ T cells from PBMCs. The cell subset or site label of this sample denotes: CD45RA-negative fraction. The receptors here all came from a man younger than 35 in good health. Some clones in this sample may be carry-over from other donors' samples.

Notes on this clone: Different DNA sequences within this sample yield the same CDR3. The genes are TRBV7-2 and TRBJ2-5; 10 positions agree with TRBD2. The CDR3 has 14 amino acids. Germline lookup yields CDR1 SGHTA and CDR2 FQGNSA. V lost 5 bases to trimming and J lost 3 bases; unmatched junction nucleotides: 3. This chain's CDR3 is CASSPGLAEETQYF. CDR3 sequence (DNA): TGTGCCAGCAGCCCCGGACTAGCGGAAGAGACCCAGTACTTC.

CDR3 coding DNA: TGTGCCAGCAGCCTAGGACTAGCGGAGTCCCACGAGCAGTACTTC. Amino acids: CASSLGLAESHEQYF. The chain joins TRBV5-8 to TRBJ2-7; 10 positions match TRBD2. V lost 4 bases and J lost 5; bases outside the gene matches: 9. This CDR3 has 15 amino acids. The germline V gene has CDR1 SGHTS and CDR2 YDEGEE.

The chain uses TRBV7-2 and TRBJ1-2; D gene uncertain. CDR1 is SGHTA, CDR2 FQGNSA, per germline. V was trimmed by 0 bases and J by 2 bases, leaving 7 bases between them. CDR3 length: 14 residues. Here the CDR3 reads CASSLASGNYGYTF. In nucleotides, the CDR3 is TGTGCCAGCAGCTTAGCGTCCGGGAACTATGGCTACACCTTC. Full variable domain (outside the CDR3, taken from reference TRBV7-2 and TRBJ1-2): GAGVSQSPSNKVTEKGKDVELRCDPISGHTALYWYRQSLGQGLEFLIYFQGNSAPDKSGLPSDRFSAERTGGSVSTLTIQRTQQEDSAVYLCASSLASGNYGYTFGSGTRLTVV.

The chain uses TRBV4-3 and TRBJ2-1; 9 bases align to TRBD1. From germline, CDR1 is LGHNA and CDR2 YSLEER. J was trimmed by 12 bases and V by 0 bases; bases with no gene match: 9. This CDR3 region has 15 residues. For the CDR3, the DNA is TGCGCCAGCAGCCAAGATAACCGGGACAGGGCGGGGCAGTTCTTC. It is translated as CASSQDNRDRAGQFF.

This clone was observed a handful of times. This chain connects TRBV10-3 to TRBJ2-2; the D gene is possibly TRBD2 (6 bases). V was trimmed by 4 bases and J by 6 bases, leaving 12 bases between them. CDR3 length: 14 amino acids. Germline V gene sequence: CDR1 ENHRY, CDR2 SYGVKD. The CDR3 DNA sequence: TGTGCCATCAGTGGAAGGAGGGAGGCCGGGGAGCTGTTTTTT. Its protein product is CAISGRREAGELFF.

Concerning this clone itself: Other DNA sequences from this sample encode an identical CDR3 as well. The chain joins TRBV6-5 to TRBJ1-3, with D perhaps TRBD1 (5 bases). Germline V CDR1 and CDR2: MNHEY, SVGAGI. The ends were cut back, 0 bases at V and 4 bases at J, with 7 bases in the middle. The CDR3 spans 14 residues. Written as DNA, the CDR3 is TGTGCCAGCAGTTACTCCGGGGGAGGAAACACCATATATTTT. The encoded protein is CASSYSGGGNTIYF.

The V call is TRBV10-1, the J call TRBJ2-3; 7 positions agree with TRBD2. Germline CDR1 is WNHNN and CDR2 is SYGVQD (reference sequence). The V and J ends lost 5 bases and 5 bases, in that order; junction bases with no gene match: 13. The CDR3 is made up of 16 amino acids. The CDR3: CASSRGSGQFGDTQYF. The CDR3 region has the DNA TGCGCCAGCAGTCGGGGTAGCGGGCAGTTTGGAGATACGCAGTATTTT.

J is TRBJ1-2 and V is TRBV30; possibly TRBD1 for D (5 bases). The CDR3 consists of 13 residues. Deletions cut 0 bases from V and 1 base from J, with 6 bases between. The germline gives CDR1 GTSNPN, CDR2 SVGIG (reference sequence). Written as DNA, the CDR3 is TGTGCCTGGAGTGTCGGACATAACTATGGCTACACCTTC. It is translated as CAWSVGHNYGYTF.

This sequence joins TRBV5-1 and TRBJ2-1, with 11 bases identical to TRBD2. The CDR3 covers 14 residues. From germline, CDR1 is SGHRS and CDR2 YFSETQ. The V segment lost 3 bases and the J segment 5 bases; nucleotides outside the gene matches: 1. CDR3 nucleotides: TGCGCCAGCAGCTCGACTAGCGGGAACAATGAGCAGTTCTTC. This codes for CASSSTSGNNEQFF.

The chain has TRBV2 and TRBJ1-5; 9 positions agree with TRBD1. The CDR3 has 13 residues. CDR1 is SNHLY, CDR2 FYNNEI, per germline. J lost 7 bases, V lost 6 bases, and 4 bases had no gene match. The CDR3, as DNA: TGTGCCAGCAGGACGACAGGGGGACAGCCCCAGCATTTT. This sequence encodes CASRTTGGQPQHF.

The chain is built from TRBV20-1 and TRBJ1-1; a possible D gene is TRBD1 (5 bases). The CDR3 consists of 10 residues. Germline CDR1 reads DFQATT; CDR2 reads SNEGSKA (reference sequence). Trimming left V 6 bases short and J 10 bases short, with 12 bases between. The DNA for the CDR3 is TGCAGTGCCTCGACAGCAAGAGCTTTCTTT. It is translated as CSASTARAFF.

The gene calls are TRBV19 and TRBJ1-4, with D possibly TRBD1 on 5 matching bases. The CDR3 sequence is 15 residues long. V lost 2 bases, J lost 1 base, and 8 bases lay in between. Germline values: CDR1 LNHDA, CDR2 SQIVND (reference sequence). CDR3 coding DNA: TGTGCCAGTAGTATAACGAGGGGAACTAATGAAAAACTGTTTTTT. It is translated as CASSITRGTNEKLFF.

This clone has just one count. This rearrangement joins TRBV28 to TRBJ2-7, with 8 positions matching TRBD2. CDR1 MDHEN and CDR2 SYDVKM come from the germline V gene. V shed 5 bases, J shed 5 bases, and the junction held 8 bases outside the gene matches. This CDR3 has 14 amino acids. The CDR3 DNA follows: TGTGCCAGCAGTCCACCGGGAGGGATCGACGAGCAGTACTTC. It translates to CASSPPGGIDEQYF.

This sequence joins TRBV15 and TRBJ1-1, with TRBD1 as a possible D gene (6 bases). The CDR3 loop spans 15 amino acids. Germline CDR1 is LNHNV and CDR2 is YYDKDF (reference sequence). V was pared by 0 bases and J by 2 bases, with 10 bases between. The CDR3 loop is CATSRDGGDNTEAFF. In nucleotides, the CDR3 is TGTGCCACCAGCAGAGATGGGGGCGACAACACTGAAGCTTTCTTT.

This sequence joins TRBV5-1 and TRBJ2-6; the D is unclear. CDR1 is SGHRS and CDR2 is YFSETQ in the germline V gene. The CDR3 is made up of 15 amino acids. V lost 4 bases and J lost 2, with 10 bases in between. In DNA form, the CDR3 reads TGCGCCAGCAGCATACTCAGGCCTGGGGCCAACGTCCTGACTTTC. This encodes CASSILRPGANVLTF.

The chain carries TRBV2 and TRBJ1-2; D may be TRBD1 (5 bases). Deletions cut 4 bases from V and 7 bases from J, with 16 bases between. The CDR3 extends over 14 amino acids. Germline CDR1 reads SNHLY; CDR2 reads FYNNEI. The CDR3 region is CASSGGVASTGYTF. The CDR3 DNA sequence: TGTGCCAGCAGTGGAGGGGTTGCCTCAACTGGCTACACCTTC. Based on the CDR3 plus reference TRBV2 and TRBJ1-2, the full variable domain is EPEVTQTPSHQVTQMGQEVILRCVPISNHLYFYWYRQILGQKVEFLVSFYNNEISEKSEIFDDQFSVERPDGSNFTLKIRSTKLEDSAMYFCASSGGVASTGYTFGSGTRLTVV.

Only a few counts were recorded for this clone. The chain is built from TRBV2 and TRBJ2-2; 14 bases are shared with TRBD2. CDR1 and CDR2 (germline): SNHLY, FYNNEI. CDR3 length equals 16 residues. V shed 8 bases and J 3 bases; nucleotides not matched to a gene: 5. CDR3 region: CASGGLAGGYTGELFF. In DNA form, the CDR3 reads TGTGCCAGCGGCGGACTAGCGGGAGGATACACCGGGGAGCTGTTTTTT.

The chain combines TRBV11-2 with TRBJ2-5, with D unclear. The CDR3 contains 14 residues. The germline V and J ends were trimmed by 5 bases and 4 bases, with 14 bases remaining between them. Germline CDR1 SGHAT, CDR2 FQNNGV. CDR3 sequence: CASSHSGRPETQYF. DNA of the CDR3: TGTGCCAGCAGCCATTCGGGTCGCCCAGAGACCCAGTACTTC.

The chain has TRBV11-3 and TRBJ2-3; 8 bases align to TRBD1. The V segment lost 4 bases and the J segment 2 bases; nucleotides outside the gene matches: 5. Germline CDR1 and CDR2: SGHNT and YENEEA. The CDR3 contains 15 residues. The CDR3 is CASSSGQGITDTQYF. For the CDR3, the DNA is TGTGCCAGCAGCTCCGGACAGGGTATCACAGATACGCAGTATTTT.

In DNA, the CDR3 is TGTGCCAGCAGCCCAGGGGTCTCGAATGAAAAACTGTTTTTT. Protein sequence: CASSPGVSNEKLFF. The chain employs TRBV11-2 and TRBJ1-4; possibly TRBD1 for D (6 bases). The germline CDR1 and CDR2 sequences are SGHAT and FQNNGV. Trimming removed 5 bases from V and 5 bases from J, with 12 bases in between. The CDR3 has 14 residues.

The chain carries TRBV6-5 and TRBJ2-7; TRBD1 agrees at 10 bases. Germline V lookup: CDR1 MNHEY, CDR2 SVGAGI. CDR3 length equals 15 residues. J gave up 4 bases and V 7 bases, and 10 bases lay outside the gene matches. CDR3 sequence reads: CASTDAGQGNYEQYF. For the CDR3, the DNA is TGTGCCAGCACCGATGCGGGACAGGGGAATTACGAGCAGTACTTC.

The rearrangement links TRBV7-2 to TRBJ2-1; TRBD1 might be the D (6 bases). The V gene's germline CDR1 is SGHTA and CDR2 FQGNSA. The CDR3 is 16 residues long. Trimming took off 2 bases at V and 2 bases at J, with 13 bases between the two ends. The CDR3 nucleotides are TGTGCCAGCAGCTTATCGGCAGGGGCGACCTACAATGAGCAGTTCTTC. This encodes CASSLSAGATYNEQFF.

J is TRBJ1-2 and V is TRBV28; a possible D gene is TRBD1 (5 bases). The CDR3 spans 15 residues. V lost 4 bases, J lost 5 bases, and 17 bases lay in between. CDR1 is MDHEN and CDR2 is SYDVKM in the germline V gene. CDR3 coding DNA: TGTGCCAGCAGTTCCATCCGGTGGGGCTTTTATGGCTACACCTTC. This sequence encodes CASSSIRWGFYGYTF.

CDR3 sequence reads: CSVAGQPRNEKLFF. The CDR3 nucleotides are TGCAGCGTCGCCGGACAGCCGAGAAATGAAAAACTGTTTTTT. The chain links TRBV29-1 to TRBJ1-4; D is perhaps TRBD1 (6 bases). Germline-derived CDR1 and CDR2 are SQVTM and ANQGSEA. V shed 6 bases and J shed 5 bases, with 16 bases lying between them. The CDR3 extends over 14 amino acids.

V is TRBV4-3 and J is TRBJ1-4, with TRBD1 identical over 10 bases. From germline, CDR1 is LGHNA and CDR2 YSLEER. CDR3 length: 16 residues. The V segment lost 3 bases and the J segment 7 bases; nucleotides outside the gene matches: 8. The CDR3 protein is CASSQHGGTGVEKLFF. In DNA form, the CDR3 reads TGCGCCAGCAGCCAGCATGGCGGGACAGGGGTTGAAAAACTGTTTTTT.

This chain uses TRBV6-5 with TRBJ2-7; D is ambiguous. CDR3 length: 15 residues. Deletions cut 1 base from V and 1 base from J, with 11 bases between. The germline V gene encodes CDR1 MNHEY and CDR2 SVGAGI. CDR3 nucleotide sequence: TGTGCCAGCAGTTACTGGAACGCCCCGTCCTACGAGCAGTACTTC. The encoded protein is CASSYWNAPSYEQYF.

The chain couples TRBV4-1 to TRBJ2-1; D ambiguous. Germline CDR1 and CDR2: MGHRA and YSYEKL. CDR3 length equals 15 residues. Trimming removed 1 base from V and 0 bases from J, with 7 bases in between. The chain's CDR3 is CASSQVQSSYNEQFF. In DNA form, the CDR3 reads TGCGCCAGCAGCCAAGTGCAGAGCTCCTACAATGAGCAGTTCTTC.

The chain links TRBV7-9 to TRBJ1-5, with 11 bases identical to TRBD1. The V gene end was trimmed by 5 bases and the J gene end by 0 bases; junction bases not matched to a gene: 6. CDR3 length equals 17 residues. In germline, CDR1 is SEHNR, CDR2 FQNEAQ (reference sequence). CDR3 sequence reads: CASSRDRGAYSNQPQHF. CDR3 coding DNA: TGTGCCAGCAGCAGGGACAGGGGGGCATATAGCAATCAGCCCCAGCATTTT.

The chain employs TRBV11-3 and TRBJ2-1; 7 nucleotides line up with TRBD2. Looked up from germline, CDR1 is SGHNT and CDR2 is YENEEA. There are 15 residues in the CDR3. The V segment lost 4 bases and the J segment 3 bases; nucleotides outside the gene matches: 6. CDR3 sequence: CASSSSGAVYNEQFF. CDR3 nucleotide sequence: TGTGCCAGCAGCTCCAGCGGGGCCGTCTACAATGAGCAGTTCTTC. The whole variable domain, filled in from reference TRBV11-3 and TRBJ2-1, reads EAGVVQSPRYKIIEKKQPVAFWCNPISGHNTLYWYLQNLGQGPELLIRYENEEAVDDSQLPKDRFSAERLKGVDSTLKIQPAELGDSAVYLCASSSSGAVYNEQFFGPGTRLTVL.

The chain combines TRBV30 with TRBJ2-2, with TRBD2 matching over 8 bases. From germline, CDR1 is GTSNPN and CDR2 SVGIG (reference sequence). The CDR3 spans 15 residues. Trimming cost V 6 bases and J 7 bases; bases outside gene matches: 13. DNA for the CDR3: TGTGCCTGCCCCAAACCCGGGGGGGGAATCGGGGAGCTGTTTTTT. It yields the protein CACPKPGGGIGELFF.

J is TRBJ2-7 and V is TRBV28, with D uncertain. The CDR3 is 15 residues long. Looked up from germline, CDR1 is MDHEN and CDR2 is SYDVKM. V lost 5 bases and J lost 6, with 20 bases in between. The CDR3 coding sequence is TGTGCCAGCAGTCTGAGACCCCTAGGCAGGCCCGAGCAGTACTTC. This sequence encodes CASSLRPLGRPEQYF.